The rows below give T cell receptor beta chains drawn from one sample of a study of response to subunit inactivated influenza vaccine. TCRdb reanalysed the RT-PCR reads using MiXCR and keeps one entry per CDR3 protein. The profile covers around 480,000 distinct CDR3 sequences, with approximately 15% appearing a single time and approximately 3% taken by the ten largest. The material sequenced was CD4+ T cells sorted from PBMCs, taken roughly 24 months after vaccination. These receptors all come from a man aged 50 to 69 who received an inactivated influenza vaccine. Each CDR3 is given with its conserved first and last residue. Fields, in order: D gene, V gene, CDR3 length, clone size, J gene, CDR3 protein, CDR3 DNA. D genes are given only for firm matches. Where a row states a size, it is once, few, many or the class of an expanded clone; other rows omit it.

TRBD2	TRBV11-2	14	few	TRBJ2-4	CASSRPREGNIQYF	TGTGCCAGCAGCCGCCCCAGGGAGGGAAACATTCAGTACTTC
.	TRBV4-3	14	many	TRBJ1-5	CASSQDFRNQPQHF	TGCGCCAGCAGCCAAGATTTCCGCAATCAGCCCCAGCATTTT
TRBD1	TRBV5-1	14	many	TRBJ1-2	CASSLAQGVDGYTF	TGCGCCAGCAGCTTGGCGCAGGGGGTGGATGGCTACACCTTC
TRBD1	TRBV24-1	15	few	TRBJ2-5	CATSDGTGWGETQYF	TGTGCCACCAGTGACGGGACAGGGTGGGGAGAGACCCAGTACTTC
.	TRBV9	15	.	TRBJ2-7	CASSPWGQGIYEQYF	TGTGCCAGCAGCCCCTGGGGGCAGGGGATCTACGAGCAGTACTTC
.	TRBV5-5	14	few	TRBJ1-3	CASSWEGLGNTIYF	TGTGCCAGCAGCTGGGAGGGGCTTGGAAACACCATATATTTT
TRBD2	TRBV6-2/TRBV6-3	19	.	TRBJ2-5	CASSYPEPGLAVNQETQYF	TGTGCCAGCAGTTACCCAGAGCCGGGACTAGCGGTAAATCAAGAGACCCAGTACTTC
TRBD1	TRBV12-3/TRBV12-4	14	many	TRBJ1-3	CASSLDRGRTSIYF	TGTGCCAGCAGTTTGGACAGGGGAAGGACCTCCATATATTTT
.	TRBV20-1	13	few	TRBJ1-2	CSARDPDNYGYTF	TGCAGTGCTAGAGATCCAGATAACTATGGCTACACCTTC
TRBD1	TRBV28	18	.	TRBJ2-1	CASSLSLLQGARYNEQFF	TGTGCCAGCAGTTTATCCCTGCTACAGGGGGCAAGGTACAATGAGCAGTTCTTC
.	TRBV28	15	.	TRBJ2-1	CASSLFDRRGTEQFF	TGTGCCAGCAGTTTATTCGATCGTCGGGGGACAGAGCAGTTCTTC
TRBD2	TRBV28	16	few	TRBJ2-3	CASSLGTSGGSDTQYF	TGTGCCAGCAGTCTAGGGACTAGCGGGGGGTCAGATACGCAGTATTTT
.	TRBV6-2/TRBV6-3	14	many	TRBJ1-5	CASSYSMGPRAQHF	TGTGCCAGCAGTTACTCGATGGGCCCCAGGGCCCAGCATTTT
TRBD2	TRBV3-1	15	.	TRBJ2-3	CATCQKGGRADTQYF	TGTGCCACCTGCCAAAAGGGCGGGAGGGCAGATACGCAGTATTTT
TRBD2	TRBV20-1	14	.	TRBJ2-7	CSARTLAGGNEQYF	TGCAGTGCTCGCACGCTGGCGGGAGGAAACGAGCAGTACTTC
TRBD1	TRBV7-2	15	.	TRBJ1-2	CASSLERGPSYGYTF	TGTGCCAGCAGCTTAGAAAGGGGGCCATCATATGGCTACACCTTC
.	TRBV7-9	13	few	TRBJ1-2	CASSLNNFYGYTF	TGTGCCAGCAGCTTAAACAATTTCTATGGCTACACCTTC
.	TRBV7-8	14	few	TRBJ2-5	CASSHGTDQETQYF	TGTGCCAGCAGCCACGGGACCGACCAAGAGACCCAGTACTTC
TRBD2	TRBV3-1	15	.	TRBJ2-1	CASSQVAGLYNEQFF	TGTGCCAGCAGCCAAGTAGCGGGACTATACAATGAGCAGTTCTTC
TRBD1	TRBV7-2	12	.	TRBJ1-2	CASSRQGVGYTF	TGTGCCAGCAGCAGACAGGGGGTCGGCTACACCTTC
.	TRBV28	15	.	TRBJ1-1	CASSTTGRVGTEAFF	TGTGCCAGCAGTACAACCGGCAGGGTGGGGACTGAAGCTTTCTTT
TRBD1	TRBV20-1	14	.	TRBJ1-1	CSASPTGVATEAFF	TGCAGTGCTAGCCCGACAGGGGTGGCCACTGAAGCTTTCTTT
TRBD1	TRBV20-1	14	.	TRBJ1-4	CSATPGTGGEKLFF	TGCAGTGCTACGCCCGGGACAGGGGGTGAAAAACTGTTTTTT
.	TRBV20-1	16	.	TRBJ1-6	CSARGRGSSYNSPLHF	TGCAGTGCTAGGGGTCGGGGAAGTTCCTATAATTCACCCCTCCACTTT
.	TRBV6-2/TRBV6-3	13	.	TRBJ2-7	CASSFLAHYEQYF	TGTGCCAGCAGTTTTCTAGCGCACTACGAGCAGTACTTC
TRBD1	TRBV14	16	few	TRBJ2-7	CASSQDYWGTDYEQYF	TGTGCCAGCAGCCAAGATTATTGGGGGACAGATTACGAGCAGTACTTC
TRBD1	TRBV15	14	few	TRBJ2-5	CATSRGQGQETQYF	TGTGCCACCAGCAGAGGACAGGGCCAAGAGACCCAGTACTTC
.	TRBV2	14	few	TRBJ2-7	CASSEEQVSYEQYF	TGTGCCAGCAGTGAAGAACAGGTCTCCTACGAGCAGTACTTC
.	TRBV6-5	15	few	TRBJ2-3	CASSLTTLSTDTQYF	TGTGCCAGCAGTTTGACCACACTTAGCACAGATACGCAGTATTTT
TRBD1	TRBV18	13	many	TRBJ2-5	CASSRGLQETQYF	TGTGCCAGCAGCAGGGGGCTACAAGAGACCCAGTACTTC
TRBD2	TRBV7-8	16	many	TRBJ2-1	CASSLTRTSGINEQFF	TGTGCCAGCAGCTTAACAAGGACTAGCGGGATCAATGAGCAGTTCTTC
.	TRBV20-1	15	many	TRBJ2-7	CSASGPSGRTYEQYF	TGCAGTGCTAGTGGCCCCAGTGGCAGAACCTACGAGCAGTACTTC
.	TRBV4-2	13	few	TRBJ2-5	CASSTGSQETQYF	TGTGCCAGCAGTACAGGGAGTCAAGAGACCCAGTACTTC
.	TRBV7-9	14	few	TRBJ2-7	CASSLRNRAHEQYF	TGTGCCAGCAGCTTACGTAACAGGGCACACGAGCAGTACTTC
.	TRBV12-3/TRBV12-4	13	many	TRBJ2-7	CASSTDAAYEQYF	TGTGCCAGCAGTACGGACGCCGCCTACGAGCAGTACTTC
TRBD1	TRBV5-5	15	many	TRBJ2-3	CASRTGTGGTDTQYF	TGTGCCAGCAGGACCGGGACAGGGGGAACAGATACGCAGTATTTT
.	TRBV7-2	14	few	TRBJ2-7	CASSLSVASYEQYF	TGTGCCAGCAGCTTATCGGTAGCCTCCTACGAGCAGTACTTC
.	TRBV18	14	many	TRBJ2-7	CASSHGVGLDEQYF	TGTGCCAGCTCCCACGGTGTGGGGCTTGACGAGCAGTACTTC
.	TRBV7-2	14	many	TRBJ2-7	CASSPRGGSYEQYF	TGTGCCAGCAGCCCCCGGGGAGGCTCCTACGAGCAGTACTTC
.	TRBV9	13	few	TRBJ2-2	CASSELNTGELFF	TGTGCCAGCAGTGAACTGAACACCGGGGAGCTGTTTTTT